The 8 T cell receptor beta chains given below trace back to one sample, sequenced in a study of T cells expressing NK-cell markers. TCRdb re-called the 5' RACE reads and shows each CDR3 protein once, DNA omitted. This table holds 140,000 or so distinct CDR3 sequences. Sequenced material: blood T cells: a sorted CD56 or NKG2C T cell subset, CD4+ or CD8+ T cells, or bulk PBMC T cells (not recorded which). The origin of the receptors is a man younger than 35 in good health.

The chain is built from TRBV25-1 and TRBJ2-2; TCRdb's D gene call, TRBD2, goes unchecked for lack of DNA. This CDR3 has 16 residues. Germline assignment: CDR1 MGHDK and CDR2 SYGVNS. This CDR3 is CASSPSGTSVTGELFF.

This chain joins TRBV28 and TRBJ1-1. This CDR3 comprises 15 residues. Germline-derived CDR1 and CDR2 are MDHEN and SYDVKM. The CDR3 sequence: CASSFWGNSNTEAFF.

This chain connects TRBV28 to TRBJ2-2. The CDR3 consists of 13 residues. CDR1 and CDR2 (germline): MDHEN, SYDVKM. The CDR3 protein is CASSSDSTGELFF.

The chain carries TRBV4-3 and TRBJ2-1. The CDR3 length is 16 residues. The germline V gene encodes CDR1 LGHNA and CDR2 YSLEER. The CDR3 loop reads CASSQELGSSYNEQFF.

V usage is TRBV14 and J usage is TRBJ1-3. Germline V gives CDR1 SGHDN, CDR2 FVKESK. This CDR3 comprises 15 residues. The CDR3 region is CASSQDSGGGNTIYF. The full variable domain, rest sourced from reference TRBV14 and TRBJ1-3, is EAGVTQFPSHSVIEKGQTVTLRCDPISGHDNLYWYRRVMGKEIKFLLHFVKESKQDESGMPNNRFLAERTGGTYSTLKVQPAELEDSGVYFCASSQDSGGGNTIYFGEGSWLTVV.

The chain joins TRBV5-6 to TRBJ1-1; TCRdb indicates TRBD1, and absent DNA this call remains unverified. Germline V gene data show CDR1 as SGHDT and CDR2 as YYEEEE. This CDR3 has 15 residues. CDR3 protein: CASSFGGRRNTEAFF.

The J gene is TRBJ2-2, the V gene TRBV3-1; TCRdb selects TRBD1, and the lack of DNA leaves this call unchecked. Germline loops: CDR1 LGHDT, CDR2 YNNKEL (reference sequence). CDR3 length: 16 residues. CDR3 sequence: CASSPVRGTGTGELFF.

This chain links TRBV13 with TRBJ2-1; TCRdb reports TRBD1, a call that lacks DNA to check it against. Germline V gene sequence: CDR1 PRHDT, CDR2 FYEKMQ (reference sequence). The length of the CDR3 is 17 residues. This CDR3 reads CASSLGLGQGNFGEQFF.